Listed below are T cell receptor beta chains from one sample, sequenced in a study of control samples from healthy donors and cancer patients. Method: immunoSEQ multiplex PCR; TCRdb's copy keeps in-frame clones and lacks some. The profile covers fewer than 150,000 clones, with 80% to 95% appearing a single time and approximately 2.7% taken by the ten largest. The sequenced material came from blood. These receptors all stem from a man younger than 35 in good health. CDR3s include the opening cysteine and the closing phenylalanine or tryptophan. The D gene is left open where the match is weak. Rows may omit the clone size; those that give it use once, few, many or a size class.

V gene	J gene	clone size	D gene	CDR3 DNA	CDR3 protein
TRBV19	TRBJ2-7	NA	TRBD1	TGTGCCAGTAGTCCCTCCGGGACAGGGGCCGCCTACGAGCAGTACTTC	CASSPSGTGAAYEQYF
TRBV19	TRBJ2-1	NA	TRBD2	TGTGCCAGTAGTAATAGCGGGGGGGCGGTTGAGCAGTTCTTC	CASSNSGGAVEQFF
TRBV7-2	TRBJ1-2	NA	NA	TGTGCCAGCAGTAGACAGGAGGCGGATGGCTACACCTTC	CASSRQEADGYTF
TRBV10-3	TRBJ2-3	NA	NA	TGTGCCATCAGTGATGGAGGGGGCGGCACAGATACGCAGTATTTT	CAISDGGGGTDTQYF
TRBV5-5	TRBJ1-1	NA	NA	TGTGCCAGCAGTTATCAATTACAGGTTTCCGGGGAAGCTTTCTTT	CASSYQLQVSGEAFF
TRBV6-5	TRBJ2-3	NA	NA	TGTGCCAGCGGAACCGGGACACTCAGCACAGATACGCAGTATTTT	CASGTGTLSTDTQYF
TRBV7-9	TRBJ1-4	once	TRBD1	TGTGCCAGCAGCATGGCAGGGGGCACTATTAATGAAAAACTGTTTTTT	CASSMAGGTINEKLFF
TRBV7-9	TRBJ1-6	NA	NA	TGTGCCAGCAGCTTAAGGGTAGGGAATTCACCCCTCCACTTT	CASSLRVGNSPLHF
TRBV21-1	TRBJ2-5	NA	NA	TGTGCCAGCTCCCCGCCGGGAGAGACCCAGTACTTC	CASSPPGETQYF
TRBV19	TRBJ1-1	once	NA	TGTGCCAGTTTCGCCCGGGGACCCTTTGAAGCTTTCTTT	CASFARGPFEAFF
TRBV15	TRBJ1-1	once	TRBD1	TGTGCCACCAGCAGGAGGGGACAGATGAACACTGAAGCTTTCTTT	CATSRRGQMNTEAFF
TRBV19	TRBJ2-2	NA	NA	TGTGCCAGTAGTAGAATATGGGGCACCGGGGAGCTGTTTTTT	CASSRIWGTGELFF
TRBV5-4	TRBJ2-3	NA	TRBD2	TGTGCCAGCAGCTTGGGGGGACTAGCGGGAGGAAGCACAGATACGCAGTATTTT	CASSLGGLAGGSTDTQYF
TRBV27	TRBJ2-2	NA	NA	TGTGCCAGCAGTCCGAGTACCGTACGGGTCCTTAACACCGGGGAGCTGTTTTTT	CASSPSTVRVLNTGELFF
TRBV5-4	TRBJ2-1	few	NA	TGTGCCAGCAGCCTTAGGTGGAATGAGCAGTTCTTC	CASSLRWNEQFF
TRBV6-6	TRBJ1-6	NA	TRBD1	TGTGCCAGCAGTCCCGCTCCAGGACAGGGGATAGGAAGGTCACCCCTCCACTTT	CASSPAPGQGIGRSPLHF
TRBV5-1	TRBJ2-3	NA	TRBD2	TGCGCCAGCAGTTATACTAGCGGGGGGTTGGATACGCAGTATTTT	CASSYTSGGLDTQYF
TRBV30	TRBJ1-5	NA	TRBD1	TGTGCCTGGAGTGTTGGACAGGGTGACCAGCCCCAGCATTTT	CAWSVGQGDQPQHF
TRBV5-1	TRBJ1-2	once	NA	TGCGCCAGCAGCGACGCCCTGGTGGGGGGATCTTATGGCTACACCTTC	CASSDALVGGSYGYTF
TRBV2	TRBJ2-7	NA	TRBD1	TGTGCCAGCAGCCTCGGACAGGGGGCCTACGAGCAGTACTTC	CASSLGQGAYEQYF
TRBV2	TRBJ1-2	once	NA	TGTGCCAGCAGAACGGTCAGGGGATCTAACTATGGCTACACCTTC	CASRTVRGSNYGYTF
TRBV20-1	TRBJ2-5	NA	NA	TGCAGTGCTAGTCGCAGACAAGAGACCCAGTACTTC	CSASRRQETQYF
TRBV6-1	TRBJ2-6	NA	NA	TGTGCCAGCAGTGAATCTCCTGGGGCCAACGTCCTGACTTTC	CASSESPGANVLTF
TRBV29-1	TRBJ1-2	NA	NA	TGCAGCGTTGTGAGGGGAGACTATGGCTACACCTTC	CSVVRGDYGYTF
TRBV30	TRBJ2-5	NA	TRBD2	TGTGCCTGGACCCGCGGACTAGCGGGAGGGCTGGAGACCCAGTACTTC	CAWTRGLAGGLETQYF
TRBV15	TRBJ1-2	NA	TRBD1	TGTGCCACCAGCAGAGCAAGGACAGGCTATAGTGGCTACACCTTC	CATSRARTGYSGYTF
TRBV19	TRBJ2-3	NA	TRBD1	TGTGCCAGTAGTATCCGGGACAGGATCACAGATACGCAGTATTTT	CASSIRDRITDTQYF
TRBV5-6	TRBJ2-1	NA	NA	TGTGCCAGCAGCTTGTCGTTATACTCGGGAACCAGCTCCTACAATGAGCAGTTCTTC	CASSLSLYSGTSSYNEQFF
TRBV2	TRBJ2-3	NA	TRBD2	TGTGCCAGCCAGCGGGAGGAAGCAGATACGCAGTATTTT	CASQREEADTQYF
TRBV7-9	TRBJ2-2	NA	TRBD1	TGTGCCAGCAGCTTCCGGACAGGGGGCGGCGGGGAGCTGTTTTTT	CASSFRTGGGGELFF
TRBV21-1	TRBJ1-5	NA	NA	TGTGCCAGCAGCACGGAGTCGGGGAATCAGCCCCAGCATTTT	CASSTESGNQPQHF
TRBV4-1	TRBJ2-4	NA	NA	TGCGCCAGCAGCCCCCCCCCGTACGGGGCCAAAAACATTCAGTACTTC	CASSPPPYGAKNIQYF
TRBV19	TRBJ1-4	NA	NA	TGTGCCAGTAGTATAGGATTGAGTGATTATGAAAAACTGTTTTTT	CASSIGLSDYEKLFF
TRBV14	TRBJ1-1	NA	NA	TGTGCCAGCAGCCTGAACACTGAAGCTTTCTTT	CASSLNTEAFF
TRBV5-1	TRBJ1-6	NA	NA	TGCGCCAGCAGCTTGGACGGGGCAGGAAATTCACCCCTCCACTTT	CASSLDGAGNSPLHF
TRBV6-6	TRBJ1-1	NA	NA	TGTGCCAGCACCGGTAGGTTGGGGAGTAAAGCTTTCTTT	CASTGRLGSKAFF
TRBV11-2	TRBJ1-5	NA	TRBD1	TGTGCCAGCAGCTTAGGGGGACAGGGTCATCAGCCCCAGCATTTT	CASSLGGQGHQPQHF
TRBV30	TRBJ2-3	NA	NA	TGTGCCTCCACCCAGGGAAGCGGCCGCACAGATACGCAGTATTTT	CASTQGSGRTDTQYF
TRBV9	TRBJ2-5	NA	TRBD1	TGTGCCAGCAGCGTGTCGGGACAGGGAGGAGAGACCCAGTACTTC	CASSVSGQGGETQYF
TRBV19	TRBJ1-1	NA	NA	TGTGCCAGTAGTACCTCTGCGAACACTGAAGCTTTCTTT	CASSTSANTEAFF